This T cell receptor (beta chain) was sequenced in a study of PD-1 blockade in mismatch repair-deficient tumors. The germline CDR1 and CDR2 sequences are LNHDA and SQIVND (reference sequence). The V gene lost 3 bases and the J gene lost 2 bases, with 8 bases spanning the gap. The CDR3 loop spans 13 amino acids. The protocol was immunoSEQ multiplex PCR, while the TCRdb copy is restricted to in-frame clones and leaves out a portion. The data hold about 21,000 clones, with about four fifths observed a single time. The clonotype originates from an adult with mismatch repair-deficient cancer. The sequencing used peripheral blood, collected 2 weeks after starting pembrolizumab. The rearrangement joins TRBV19 to TRBJ2-7; no definite D call. CDR3 amino acids: CASSIGYPYEQYF. The CDR3, as DNA: TGTGCCAGTAGTATTGGCTATCCCTACGAGCAGTACTTC.